This is a list of T cell receptor beta chains from one sample in a study of control samples from healthy donors and cancer patients. TCRdb keeps only in-frame clones here, not all; method: immunoSEQ multiplex PCR. In the table there are tens of thousands of clones, 85% of which are singletons. The sequencing input was blood. The receptors here all came from a man aged 25 to 40 in good health. Both conserved end residues are part of each CDR3. Fields, in order: J gene, D gene, clone size, V gene, CDR3 protein. A D gene is named only where the DNA matches it firmly. Not every row has a clone size; where given, it reads once, few, many or a size class.

>TRBJ1-5|.|.|TRBV19
CASRSGRRNNQPQHF
>TRBJ1-6|.|.|TRBV25-1
CASSERGVNYNSPLHF
>.|TRBD2|once|TRBV19
CASSIDSGLAGNEQFF
>TRBJ2-7|.|.|TRBV11-2
CASSLHQGRYEQYF
>TRBJ2-7|.|.|TRBV6-5
CASNLGVAEQYF
>TRBJ1-2|TRBD1|.|TRBV7-2
CASSLAGGDGYTF
>TRBJ1-2|.|.|TRBV5-1
CASSPSTHSGGYTF
>TRBJ1-6|.|.|TRBV6-5
CASTIWSQALHF
>TRBJ1-2|.|.|TRBV28
CASSLSDSLGGYTF
>TRBJ2-3|.|once|TRBV2
CASSEPLRDTQYF
>TRBJ2-3|.|.|TRBV11-2
CASSLAPTQYF
>TRBJ2-6|.|.|TRBV29-1
CSVGESSGANVLTF
>TRBJ2-3|TRBD2|.|TRBV2
CASSEISGAWADTQYF
>TRBJ1-5|TRBD1|.|TRBV10-3
CAISERTGGNQPQHF
>TRBJ1-1|.|.|TRBV2
CASSEQGNTEAFF
>TRBJ2-7|.|.|TRBV2
CASRDAGHYEQYF
>TRBJ2-3|.|.|TRBV14
CASSQGTEDSGTQYF
>TRBJ2-3|TRBD1|few|TRBV6-4
CASSDRGTGGDTQYF
>TRBJ2-5|.|.|TRBV10-3
CAISAWGETQYF
>TRBJ1-5|.|.|TRBV19
CASSISRELNQPQHF
>TRBJ1-1|.|.|TRBV5-6
CASSVLGALSEAFF
>TRBJ2-3|.|.|TRBV19
CASSGFSDTVDTQYF
>TRBJ1-1|.|.|TRBV6-6
CASSYARRDTEAFF
>TRBJ2-3|TRBD1|few|TRBV18
CASSLQGVADTQYF
>TRBJ2-5|.|once|TRBV3-1/TRBV3-2
CASSQGQAYQETQYF
>TRBJ2-3|.|once|TRBV5-1
CASSFGQNPLTDTQYF
>TRBJ1-1|TRBD1|.|TRBV11-2
CASSSDRARGGEAFF
>TRBJ1-4|.|.|TRBV3-1/TRBV3-2
CASSGGWTNEKLFF
>TRBJ1-1|.|.|TRBV3-1/TRBV3-2
CASSYNTGGSMNTEAFF
>TRBJ1-2|.|.|TRBV5-5
CASSWGGDSGYTF
>TRBJ1-2|.|.|TRBV6-5
CASRTGQVQGYTF